A single sample is the source of the 3 T cell receptor beta chains below, sequenced in a study of siplizumab effects on memory and regulatory T cells. This table comes from immunoSEQ multiplex PCR, and its TCRdb copy is limited to in-frame clones, with some not included. The repertoire holds 90,000 to 95,000 clones, with 93% as singletons. Input material: CD8+ T cells sorted from blood. All receptors derive from a human donor in good health.

The genes are TRBV2 and TRBJ1-2, with D possibly TRBD1 on 6 matching bases. The CDR3 is 14 residues long. V lost 9 bases and J lost 6, with 20 bases in between. Germline assignment: CDR1 SNHLY and CDR2 FYNNEI. Written as DNA, the CDR3 is TGTGCCAGAACATTACAGGGAACAGCTGATGGCTACACCTTC. The encoded protein is CARTLQGTADGYTF.

The chain links TRBV5-1 to TRBJ2-1; 9 positions match TRBD2. Per the germline V gene, CDR1 is SGHRS and CDR2 is YFSETQ. V lost 0 bases, J lost 5 bases, and 12 bases stayed unmatched. CDR3 size: 18 residues. The CDR3 here is CASSLDVVAGGPHNEQFF. In nucleotides, the CDR3 is TGCGCCAGCAGCTTGGACGTTGTGGCGGGAGGGCCTCACAATGAGCAGTTCTTC. Looking up the rest from reference TRBV5-1 and TRBJ2-1 gives the full variable domain: KAGVTQTPRYLIKTRGQQVTLSCSPISGHRSVSWYQQTPGQGLQFLFEYFSETQRNKGNFPGRFSGRQFSNSRSEMNVSTLELGDSALYLCASSLDVVAGGPHNEQFFGPGTRLTVL.

The chain couples TRBV7-9 to TRBJ2-7, with D possibly being TRBD2 (5 bases). Germline CDR1 is SEHNR and CDR2 is FQNEAQ (reference sequence). V gave up 5 bases and J gave up 6 bases, with 20 bases separating them. The CDR3 covers 15 residues. The CDR3 sequence is CASSPGKGISSEQYF. CDR3 DNA: TGTGCCAGCAGCCCCGGGAAGGGCATTAGTTCCGAGCAGTACTTC.